These 23 T cell receptor beta chains were sequenced from one sample in a study of blood T cell repertoires in COVID-19. Using immunoSEQ multiplex PCR, the repertoire was profiled, and TCRdb retains in-frame clones only, with some absent. This table holds some 150,000 clones, about four fifths found once. The sample consisted of peripheral blood. The receptors were gathered from a man aged 40-55 years who had recovered from COVID-19.

The gene calls are TRBV19 and TRBJ2-2; TRBD2 matches at 12 bases. Germline trimming cut 8 bases from V and 6 bases from J; bases unmatched to any gene: 4. CDR3 length equals 14 residues. CDR1 is LNHDA, CDR2 SQIVND, per germline (reference sequence). CDR3 DNA: TGTGCCAGTTCTAGCGGGGGGGCCCCCGGGGAGCTGTTTTTT. Translation: CASSSGGAPGELFF.

The V call is TRBV5-1, the J call TRBJ2-2; perhaps TRBD2 as D (5 bases). Trimming removed 4 bases at V and 1 base at J, with 14 bases between. CDR1 is SGHRS, CDR2 YFSETQ, per germline. This CDR3 has 16 residues. CDR3 loop: CASSRETWENTGELFF. As DNA, the CDR3 is TGCGCCAGCAGCAGGGAGACTTGGGAGAACACCGGGGAGCTGTTTTTT.

V gene TRBV30 combines with J gene TRBJ1-2; 7 bases agree with TRBD1. V shed 6 bases, J shed 4 bases, and the junction held 11 bases outside the gene matches. The CDR3 totals 14 residues. The V gene's germline CDR1 is GTSNPN and CDR2 SVGIG (reference sequence). CDR3 protein: CACPARDRIYGYTF. The CDR3 bases are TGTGCCTGTCCCGCCCGGGACAGAATCTATGGCTACACCTTC.

This chain uses TRBV19 with TRBJ1-4, with D perhaps TRBD1 (5 bases). The V and J ends lost 11 bases and 7 bases respectively, with 17 bases between them. Germline V gene sequence: CDR1 LNHDA, CDR2 SQIVND (reference sequence). This CDR3 spans 13 amino acids. The CDR3 protein is CASNPGYREKLFF. DNA of the CDR3: TGTGCCTCCAATCCAGGGTATCGTGAAAAACTGTTTTTT. The complete variable domain, with remaining parts taken from reference TRBV19 and TRBJ1-4, reads DGGITQSPKYLFRKEGQNVTLSCEQNLNHDAMYWYRQDPGQGLRLIYYSQIVNDFQKGDIAEGYSVSREKKESFPLTVTSAQKNPTAFYLCASNPGYREKLFFGSGTQLSVL.

This clone came up a few times. The chain is built from TRBV28 and TRBJ1-3; D may be TRBD1 (5 bases). The germline CDR1 and CDR2 sequences are MDHEN and SYDVKM. The CDR3 sequence is 12 residues long. V lost 11 bases, J lost 5 bases, and 13 bases lay in between. The CDR3 DNA follows: TGTGCCTCCAGGGAAGACAGAAACACCATATATTTT. Translated, it gives CASREDRNTIYF.

The chain joins TRBV10-3 to TRBJ2-3, with a tentative D call TRBD1 (6 bases). Per germline, CDR1 ENHRY and CDR2 SYGVKD. This CDR3 has 15 amino acids. Trimming took off 4 bases at V and 0 bases at J, with 11 bases between the two ends. As DNA, the CDR3 is TGTGCCATCAGTGGTAGACAGGCCAGCACAGATACGCAGTATTTT. This codes for CAISGRQASTDTQYF.

The rearrangement links TRBV14 to TRBJ2-7, with D maybe TRBD1 (5 bases). V was shortened by 6 bases and J by 3 bases, with 9 bases between the two germline ends. The CDR3 is made up of 12 amino acids. Germline V lookup: CDR1 SGHDN, CDR2 FVKESK. The CDR3 region is CASRRRGYEQYF. The CDR3 DNA reads as TGTGCCAGCAGACGAAGGGGCTACGAGCAGTACTTC.

The rearrangement uses TRBV29-1 and TRBJ1-2, with a weak D call TRBD1 (5 bases). CDR3 length: 16 residues. Germline CDR1 is SQVTM and CDR2 is ANQGSEA. Between the trimmed V and J ends, which lost 4 bases and 0 bases, there was a span of 18 bases. This CDR3 is CSVVQGYFSSNYGYTF. Written as DNA, the CDR3 is TGCAGCGTTGTTCAGGGTTACTTTTCCTCTAACTATGGCTACACCTTC.

The gene calls are TRBV6-1 and TRBJ2-7; 12 bases agree with TRBD2. Trimming took 2 bases from V and 2 from J; bases not matched to a gene: 4. The CDR3 extends over 16 amino acids. The germline gives CDR1 MNHNS, CDR2 SASEGT. The CDR3 loop reads CASSESASGRAYEQYF. The CDR3, as DNA: TGTGCCAGCAGTGAATCGGCTAGCGGGAGGGCCTACGAGCAGTACTTC.

This chain uses TRBV7-8 with TRBJ1-3; 8 nucleotides agree with TRBD1. The germline V gene encodes CDR1 SGHVS and CDR2 FQNEAQ. There are 15 residues in the CDR3. V dropped 0 bases and J dropped 4; count of bases not matched to a gene: 2. CDR3 loop: CASSLAGTGGNTIYF. The CDR3 DNA follows: TGTGCCAGCAGCTTAGCGGGGACAGGAGGAAACACCATATATTTT.

This clone was counted once. This chain joins TRBV12-3 or TRBV12-4 and TRBJ1-1, with 7 bases matching TRBD1. The CDR3 loop spans 13 amino acids. V trimming: 5 bases; J trimming: 4 bases; junction bases outside the gene matches: 4. The CDR3 spells CASSAGQATEAFF. DNA for the CDR3: TGTGCCAGCAGTGCCGGACAGGCCACTGAAGCTTTCTTT.

The CDR3 is CASSLSPPPREQYF. CDR3 nucleotide sequence: TGTGCCAGCAGTTTATCCCCACCTCCTAGAGAGCAGTACTTC. This chain uses TRBV27 with TRBJ2-7; D unresolved. Germline V lookup: CDR1 MNHEY, CDR2 SMNVEV (reference sequence). The CDR3 is 14 residues long. Trimming took 0 bases from V and 7 from J, leaving 13 bases between them.

This chain joins TRBV5-6 and TRBJ1-2; perhaps TRBD1 as D (6 bases). Germline assignment: CDR1 SGHDT and CDR2 YYEEEE. V shed 3 bases and J shed 2 bases, with 17 bases lying between them. The CDR3 totals 16 residues. The CDR3 nucleotides read TGTGCCAGCAGCTCAAAGCTGGCAGGGGCGAACTATGGCTACACCTTC. Protein: CASSSKLAGANYGYTF.

CDR3 in DNA: TGTGCCAGCAGCTTAGGTCTTGGGGGGGAAGCTTTCTTT. This sequence encodes CASSLGLGGEAFF. The chain carries TRBV7-9 and TRBJ1-1, with D perhaps TRBD1 (5 bases). The V and J ends lost 1 base and 8 bases respectively, with 11 bases between them. CDR3 length: 13 amino acids. The V gene's germline CDR1 is SEHNR and CDR2 FQNEAQ (reference sequence).

This chain uses TRBV24-1 with TRBJ2-1; D gene uncertain. This CDR3 contains 13 residues. V shed 1 base and J shed 7 bases, with 7 bases lying between them. Per germline, CDR1 KGHDR and CDR2 SFDVKD. As DNA, the CDR3 is TGTGCCACCAGTGATTTTCCTCGTAATGAGCAGTTCTTC. This codes for CATSDFPRNEQFF.

This clone was detected only once. The chain recombines TRBV27 with TRBJ2-7, with D maybe TRBD1 (5 bases). V was cut by 3 bases and J by 6 bases, with 15 bases left in between. CDR1 MNHEY and CDR2 SMNVEV come from the germline V gene (reference sequence). The CDR3 runs to 14 residues. CDR3 loop: CASSFLTDVGEQYF. As DNA, the CDR3 is TGTGCCAGCAGTTTTTTGACAGATGTGGGCGAGCAGTACTTC.

The chain links TRBV19 to TRBJ2-7, with TRBD2 matching over 8 bases. The V segment lost 1 base and the J segment 2 bases; nucleotides outside the gene matches: 4. Germline V gene sequence: CDR1 LNHDA, CDR2 SQIVND (reference sequence). This CDR3 spans 15 amino acids. This CDR3 is CASSIGGSGTYEQYF. For the CDR3, the DNA is TGTGCCAGTAGTATAGGGGGTAGCGGGACCTACGAGCAGTACTTC.

In its sample, this clone was seen once. This rearrangement joins TRBV4-2 to TRBJ1-2; TRBD1 is a possible D gene (5 bases). Germline loops: CDR1 LGHNA, CDR2 YNFKEQ. The CDR3 is 14 amino acids. The V end was cut by 0 bases, the J end by 12 bases, with 17 bases between. The CDR3 region has the DNA TGTGCCAGCAGCCAAGATTGGGGGGGGACGGGCCACACCTTC. It specifies CASSQDWGGTGHTF.

The chain couples TRBV7-8 to TRBJ2-3, with 9 bases identical to TRBD1. J was trimmed by 4 bases and V by 7 bases; bases with no gene match: 6. CDR1 and CDR2 from the germline V gene are SGHVS and FQNEAQ. The CDR3 has 14 residues. CDR3 in amino acids: CASTGQGPADTQYF. The CDR3 DNA is TGTGCCAGCACCGGACAGGGGCCGGCAGATACGCAGTATTTT.

The chain combines TRBV2 with TRBJ1-1, with 7 bases that match TRBD1. Germline CDR1 reads SNHLY; CDR2 reads FYNNEI. There are 12 residues in the CDR3. Losses at the gene ends were 5 bases for V and 8 bases for J; bases not matched to a gene: 5. The DNA for the CDR3 is TGTGCCAGCAGTCAAGGACAGGCCGAAGCTTTCTTT. It is translated as CASSQGQAEAFF.

This clone was seen a single time. The rearrangement links TRBV3-1 (or the pseudogene TRBV3-2) to TRBJ1-5; D is ambiguous. This CDR3 is built from 18 residues. Trimming shortened V by 1 base and J by 0 bases, and 16 bases separated the two germline ends. Germline V CDR1 and CDR2: LGHDT, YNNKEL (reference sequence). The DNA of the CDR3 is TGTGCCAGCAGCCAAGGTCTAGAAGGTTTACCTAGCAATCAGCCCCAGCATTTT. Protein product: CASSQGLEGLPSNQPQHF.

This clone was recorded once. The CDR3 DNA follows: TGTGCCAGCAGCCGTCAAGGAGTCCCTGGAAACACCATATATTTT. Its translation: CASSRQGVPGNTIYF. This chain uses TRBV9 with TRBJ1-3; the D is unclear. V dropped 4 bases and J dropped 2 bases, with 13 bases sitting between them. In germline, CDR1 is SGDLS, CDR2 YYNGEE. CDR3 size: 15 residues.

J is TRBJ2-5 and V is TRBV7-2; perhaps TRBD2 as D (7 bases). This CDR3 spans 15 amino acids. Germline loops: CDR1 SGHTA, CDR2 FQGNSA. Trimming took off 2 bases at V and 4 bases at J, with 14 bases between the two ends. The CDR3 here is CASSLWGASGETQYF. The CDR3 region has the DNA TGTGCCAGCAGCTTATGGGGGGCTAGCGGAGAGACCCAGTACTTC.